One and the same sample provided the 32 T cell receptor beta chains below, sequenced in a study of blood T cell repertoires in COVID-19. The repertoire was sequenced with immunoSEQ multiplex PCR; TCRdb's copy has only in-frame clones and lacks some. The sample shows 410,000 or so clones, approximately 90% of them seen only once. The specimen was peripheral blood. The receptors stem from a woman aged 25 to 39 with active or convalescent COVID-19.

This CDR3 reads CASSQPLRGTGSSGANVLTF. Here the CDR3 DNA reads TGCGCCAGCAGCCAACCGTTAAGGGGGACAGGGAGCTCTGGGGCCAACGTCCTGACTTTC. This chain links TRBV4-1 with TRBJ2-6; 9 bases line up with TRBD1. This CDR3 region has 20 residues. The germline V gene has CDR1 MGHRA and CDR2 YSYEKL. The ends lost 2 bases at V and 0 bases at J; junction bases unmatched: 11.

The chain uses TRBV28 and TRBJ1-5, with D possibly being TRBD1 (6 bases). V was pared by 8 bases and J by 6 bases, with 14 bases between. The CDR3 covers 13 residues. CDR1 is MDHEN and CDR2 is SYDVKM in the germline V gene. CDR3 in DNA: TGTGCCAGCTCGAGGGGGGGCCCTCAGCCCCAGCATTTT. Translation gives CASSRGGPQPQHF.

This chain links TRBV4-1 with TRBJ1-5; 7 bases are a match to TRBD1. The germline gives CDR1 MGHRA, CDR2 YSYEKL. V shed 1 base, J shed 11 bases, and the junction held 8 bases outside the gene matches. This CDR3 has 14 residues. The CDR3 is CASSQATWDSAQHF. The CDR3 nucleotides read TGCGCCAGCAGCCAAGCCACCTGGGACAGTGCCCAGCATTTT.

The chain employs TRBV27 and TRBJ2-7, with TRBD1 matching over 7 bases. Per the germline V gene, CDR1 is MNHEY and CDR2 is SMNVEV (reference sequence). The CDR3 sequence is 14 residues long. The J segment lost 0 bases and the V segment lost 6 bases, leaving 5 bases of the junction unmatched. CDR3 sequence reads: CASSRDRNSYEQYF. CDR3 in DNA: TGTGCCAGCAGCCGGGACAGAAACTCCTACGAGCAGTACTTC.

This rearrangement joins TRBV6-6 to TRBJ1-1; D gene ambiguous. The CDR3 has 12 amino acids. The V end was cut by 2 bases, the J end by 11 bases, with 12 bases between. CDR1 is MNHNY and CDR2 is SVGAGI in the germline V gene (reference sequence). The CDR3 here is CASSYPRDAAFF. DNA for the CDR3: TGTGCCAGCAGTTACCCGAGGGATGCGGCTTTCTTT.

The V gene is TRBV4-1, the J gene TRBJ1-1, with no clear D. The CDR3 runs to 14 residues. Germline-derived CDR1 and CDR2 are MGHRA and YSYEKL. V gave up 1 base and J gave up 2 bases, with 8 bases separating them. CDR3 sequence reads: CASSQGVVNTEAFF. The CDR3 region has the DNA TGCGCCAGCAGCCAAGGCGTCGTAAACACTGAAGCTTTCTTT.

This clone was seen once. The chain links TRBV19 to TRBJ1-1; D ambiguous. Germline V gene sequence: CDR1 LNHDA, CDR2 SQIVND (reference sequence). The CDR3 consists of 17 residues. Deletions cut 7 bases from V and 3 bases from J, with 24 bases between. CDR3 sequence: CASKVRDVIGKDTEAFF. DNA for the CDR3: TGTGCCAGTAAGGTGAGGGATGTAATCGGTAAGGACACTGAAGCTTTCTTT.

This chain links TRBV6-1 with TRBJ1-3, with 10 bases lining up with TRBD1. The CDR3 is 17 residues long. The germline V gene encodes CDR1 MNHNS and CDR2 SASEGT. J gave up 4 bases and V 2 bases, and 8 bases lay outside the gene matches. The CDR3, as DNA: TGTGCCAGCAGTGAACGGTTGACAGGGGGCTTGGGAAACACCATATATTTT. Its translation: CASSERLTGGLGNTIYF.

This clone was detected a few times. V gene TRBV29-1 combines with J gene TRBJ2-2; 9 bases are a match to TRBD2. There are 16 residues in the CDR3. The V gene's germline CDR1 is SQVTM and CDR2 ANQGSEA. J was trimmed by 1 base and V by 6 bases; bases with no gene match: 9. The CDR3 DNA follows: TGCAGCGTGCAGGACCGGACTAGCGTGAACACCGGGGAGCTGTTTTTT. As protein: CSVQDRTSVNTGELFF.

This CDR3 is CASSLVLGRVDSPLHF. The CDR3 bases are TGTGCCAGCAGCTTAGTGTTAGGCAGGGTTGATTCACCCCTCCACTTT. The rearrangement links TRBV7-8 to TRBJ1-6; D is perhaps TRBD1 (5 bases). CDR1 SGHVS and CDR2 FQNEAQ come from the germline V gene. This CDR3 has 16 residues. Trimming removed 1 base at V and 8 bases at J, with 15 bases between. The full variable domain, in which reference TRBV7-8 and TRBJ1-6 provide the parts outside the CDR3, is GAGVSQSPRYKVAKRGQDVALRCDPISGHVSLFWYQQALGQGPEFLTYFQNEAQLDKSGLPSDRFFAERPEGSVSTLKIQRTQQEDSAVYLCASSLVLGRVDSPLHFGNGTRLTVT.

The gene calls are TRBV5-1 and TRBJ2-5; 9 positions match TRBD2. The V segment lost 0 bases and the J segment 1 base; nucleotides outside the gene matches: 1. The CDR3 runs 15 residues. The V gene's germline CDR1 is SGHRS and CDR2 YFSETQ. CDR3 loop: CASSLDSGGQETQYF. The CDR3 DNA follows: TGCGCCAGCAGCTTGGATAGCGGGGGCCAAGAGACCCAGTACTTC.

The CDR3: CATSRAWGSSENGYTF. CDR3 DNA: TGTGCCACCAGCAGAGCTTGGGGCAGTTCGGAAAATGGCTACACCTTC. The chain joins TRBV15 to TRBJ1-2, with D maybe TRBD1 (5 bases). V was cut by 1 base and J by 6 bases, with 18 bases left in between. Germline V lookup: CDR1 LNHNV, CDR2 YYDKDF (reference sequence). The CDR3 consists of 16 residues.

The chain links TRBV6-6 to TRBJ2-7; possible D gene TRBD1, 5 bases. Germline V gives CDR1 MNHNY, CDR2 SVGAGI (reference sequence). CDR3 size: 15 residues. Trimming shortened V by 5 bases and J by 3 bases, and 17 bases separated the two germline ends. DNA for the CDR3: TGTGCCAGCAGTCCACTGGGGCAGACAAGCTACGAGCAGTACTTC. This sequence encodes CASSPLGQTSYEQYF.

The chain links TRBV20-1 to TRBJ2-2; D is undetermined. This CDR3 region has 12 residues. V was cut by 3 bases and J by 3 bases, with 5 bases left in between. CDR1 is DFQATT, CDR2 SNEGSKA, per germline (reference sequence). Written as DNA, the CDR3 is TGCAGTGCTAGTCAGTACACCGGGGAGCTGTTTTTT. The encoded protein is CSASQYTGELFF.

This clone was picked up one time. V is TRBV15 and J is TRBJ2-2; possibly TRBD1 for D (6 bases). V lost 5 bases and J lost 0, with 10 bases in between. Germline CDR1 and CDR2: LNHNV and YYDKDF (reference sequence). The CDR3 sequence is 15 residues long. Written as DNA, the CDR3 is TGTGCCACCAGCGTGGGACATACGAACACCGGGGAGCTGTTTTTT. The encoded protein is CATSVGHTNTGELFF.

There are a few counts of this clone. V and J are TRBV11-2 and TRBJ1-1, with D perhaps TRBD1 (5 bases). The CDR3 is 15 amino acids. Trimming took off 3 bases at V and 1 base at J, with 12 bases between the two ends. In germline, CDR1 is SGHAT, CDR2 FQNNGV. The CDR3 loop is CASSFPGRENTEAFF. The DNA for the CDR3 is TGTGCCAGCAGCTTTCCCGGCAGGGAGAACACTGAAGCTTTCTTT.

The chain carries TRBV20-1 and TRBJ2-5; D is unresolved. The CDR3 is 10 amino acids. The germline V and J ends were trimmed by 3 bases and 5 bases, with 4 bases remaining between them. Germline V gene lookup returns CDR1 DFQATT and CDR2 SNEGSKA (reference sequence). CDR3 residues: CSASGETQYF. In DNA, the CDR3 is TGCAGTGCTAGCGGGGAGACCCAGTACTTC.

The chain has TRBV6-6 and TRBJ1-2; possible D gene TRBD1, 5 bases. Deletions cut 7 bases from V and 3 bases from J, with 12 bases between. Per the germline V gene, CDR1 is MNHNY and CDR2 is SVGAGI (reference sequence). The CDR3 loop spans 13 amino acids. The DNA of the CDR3 is TGTGCCAGCAACATCAGGGAGGACTATGGCTACACCTTC. Its translation: CASNIREDYGYTF.

The chain joins TRBV18 to TRBJ1-5; the D gene is possibly TRBD1 (6 bases). The CDR3 loop spans 13 amino acids. Germline V gene data show CDR1 as KGHSH and CDR2 as LQKENI. V lost 5 bases to trimming and J lost 7 bases, with 12 bases between them. CDR3 region: CASSRDMGQPQHF. CDR3 nucleotide sequence: TGTGCCAGCTCAAGGGACATGGGACAGCCCCAGCATTTT. Complete variable domain (other parts from reference TRBV18 and TRBJ1-5): NAGVMQNPRHLVRRRGQEARLRCSPMKGHSHVYWYRQLPEEGLKFMVYLQKENIIDESGMPKERFSAEFPKEGPSILRIQQVVRGDSAAYFCASSRDMGQPQHFGDGTRLSIL.

The V gene is TRBV15, the J gene TRBJ2-7, with no clear D. Germline CDR1 and CDR2: LNHNV and YYDKDF (reference sequence). There are 13 residues in the CDR3. V was pared by 0 bases and J by 3 bases, with 6 bases between. The chain's CDR3 is CATSRDPNYEQYF. CDR3 nucleotides: TGTGCCACCAGCAGAGATCCCAACTACGAGCAGTACTTC.

This clone was recorded once. This rearrangement joins TRBV30 to TRBJ2-7, with D possibly matching TRBD2 (6 bases). This CDR3 has 13 amino acids. Between the trimmed V and J ends, which lost 3 bases and 4 bases, there was a span of 13 bases. Per the germline V gene, CDR1 is GTSNPN and CDR2 is SVGIG (reference sequence). The DNA of the CDR3 is TGTGCCTGGAGCCGGGGCGGGAAGTACGAGCAGTACTTC. Translation: CAWSRGGKYEQYF. Based on the CDR3 plus reference TRBV30 and TRBJ2-7, the full variable domain is SQTIHQWPATLVQPVGSPLSLECTVEGTSNPNLYWYRQAAGRGLQLLFYSVGIGQISSEVPQNLSASRPQDRQFILSSKKLLLSDSGFYLCAWSRGGKYEQYFGPGTRLTVT.

This chain links TRBV9 with TRBJ2-2, with 9 bases aligning to TRBD1. Trimming cost V 0 bases and J 10 bases; bases outside gene matches: 10. The CDR3 sequence is 16 residues long. CDR1 and CDR2 from the germline V gene are SGDLS and YYNGEE. The CDR3 here is CASSVVGQGPPEELFF. In DNA, the CDR3 is TGTGCCAGCAGCGTAGTGGGACAGGGCCCTCCGGAGGAGCTGTTTTTT.

The CDR3 DNA reads TGTGCCAGCAGCTCGTTTACCAGCGTATATGAAGCTTTCTTT. It translates to CASSSFTSVYEAFF. This sequence joins TRBV7-2 and TRBJ1-1; D uncertain. The V end was cut by 4 bases, the J end by 7 bases, with 16 bases between. The germline CDR1 and CDR2 sequences are SGHTA and FQGNSA. The CDR3 is 14 amino acids.

For this clone: This may stem from a read error, because a much larger clone lies one nucleotide away. The V gene is TRBV9, the J gene TRBJ1-2, with TRBD1 as a possible D gene (6 bases). V lost 3 bases and J 2 bases, leaving 8 bases between the germline ends. The CDR3 sequence is 13 residues long. Per germline, CDR1 SGDLS and CDR2 YYNGEE. CDR3 protein: CASSDTGNYGYTF. The CDR3, as DNA: TGTGCCAGCAGCGACACAGGGAACTATGGCTACACCTTC.

This chain connects TRBV7-2 to TRBJ2-7; D perhaps matches TRBD1 (6 bases). The V end lost 2 bases, the J end lost 4 bases, and 12 bases lay between the germline ends. The CDR3 spans 14 residues. Per germline, CDR1 SGHTA and CDR2 FQGNSA. CDR3 sequence: CASSLMGAQYEQYF. CDR3 coding DNA: TGTGCCAGCAGCTTAATGGGGGCCCAGTACGAGCAGTACTTC.

Details on this clone: Other DNA sequences in the sample encode the same CDR3. CDR3: CSATGDTEAFF. DNA of the CDR3: TGCAGTGCTACAGGGGACACTGAAGCTTTCTTT. This chain links TRBV20-1 with TRBJ1-1, with D possibly being TRBD1 (6 bases). The V end was cut by 4 bases, the J end by 3 bases, with 6 bases between. There are 11 residues in the CDR3. Germline V gives CDR1 DFQATT, CDR2 SNEGSKA (reference sequence).

The V and J genes are TRBV5-1 and TRBJ1-1; D is perhaps TRBD1 (5 bases). Germline loops: CDR1 SGHRS, CDR2 YFSETQ. This CDR3 has 15 residues. V was cut by 2 bases and J by 1 base, with 12 bases left in between. The chain's CDR3 is CASSLTGTENTEAFF. The CDR3 DNA is TGCGCCAGCAGCTTAACCGGGACTGAGAACACTGAAGCTTTCTTT. The full variable domain, rest sourced from reference TRBV5-1 and TRBJ1-1, is KAGVTQTPRYLIKTRGQQVTLSCSPISGHRSVSWYQQTPGQGLQFLFEYFSETQRNKGNFPGRFSGRQFSNSRSEMNVSTLELGDSALYLCASSLTGTENTEAFFGQGTRLTVV.

This clone has only a few counts. J is TRBJ1-1 and V is TRBV10-3; 7 nucleotides align to TRBD1. The CDR3 is made up of 14 amino acids. CDR1 ENHRY and CDR2 SYGVKD come from the germline V gene. The J segment lost 1 base and the V segment lost 5 bases, leaving 4 bases of the junction unmatched. CDR3 amino acids: CAISPGQRNTEAFF. The CDR3 nucleotides are TGTGCCATCAGTCCGGGACAGAGGAACACTGAAGCTTTCTTT.

V usage is TRBV27 and J usage is TRBJ2-7; 7 bases line up with TRBD1. The germline CDR1 and CDR2 sequences are MNHEY and SMNVEV (reference sequence). The CDR3 length is 14 residues. The J segment lost 6 bases and the V segment lost 2 bases, leaving 7 bases of the junction unmatched. The CDR3 sequence is CASSLGKGAFEQYF. In DNA, the CDR3 is TGTGCCAGCAGTTTAGGGAAGGGGGCTTTCGAGCAGTACTTC.

V gene TRBV12-3 or TRBV12-4 combines with J gene TRBJ1-6, with a possible D match to TRBD1 (5 bases). V lost 7 bases, J lost 6 bases, and 10 bases lay in between. CDR3 length: 13 amino acids. The CDR3: CASKGPPNSPLHF. DNA for the CDR3: TGTGCCAGCAAGGGGCCGCCTAATTCACCCCTCCACTTT.

This rearrangement joins TRBV7-2 to TRBJ2-1; 7 bases are a match to TRBD1. This CDR3 has 16 amino acids. CDR1 is SGHTA and CDR2 is FQGNSA in the germline V gene. V lost 5 bases to trimming and J lost 0 bases; unmatched junction nucleotides: 7. CDR3 in DNA: TGTGCCAGCAGCGTCAACCGGGACAGCTCCTACAATGAGCAGTTCTTC. Amino acid sequence: CASSVNRDSSYNEQFF.

The chain is built from TRBV2 and TRBJ1-2; TRBD1 agrees at 7 bases. The germline V gene has CDR1 SNHLY and CDR2 FYNNEI. CDR3 length equals 12 residues. J lost 8 bases, V lost 3 bases, and 3 bases had no gene match. CDR3 residues: CASSERGRGYTF. The CDR3, as DNA: TGTGCCAGCAGTGAGAGGGGGCGCGGCTACACCTTC.